Listed below are T cell receptor beta chains from one sample, sequenced in a study of T cells expressing NK-cell markers. After re-calling the 5' RACE reads, TCRdb lists one entry per CDR3 protein, DNA absent. The sample totals around 280,000 distinct CDR3 sequences. Material: blood T cells: a sorted CD56 or NKG2C T cell subset, CD4+ or CD8+ T cells, or bulk PBMC T cells (not recorded which). The source is a man aged 18-30 years in good health. Each CDR3 is given with its conserved first and last residue. Each record gives: J gene, V gene, CDR3 protein.

j_call: TRBJ1-4; v_call: TRBV7-2; cdr3_aa: CASSLVPGRINEKLFF
j_call: TRBJ2-2; v_call: TRBV14; cdr3_aa: CASSQEGLAGDVGGELFF
j_call: TRBJ1-2; v_call: TRBV12-3/TRBV12-4; cdr3_aa: CASSPRTGGNYGYTF
j_call: TRBJ1-5; v_call: TRBV6-1; cdr3_aa: CASSEAQGIRPQHF
j_call: TRBJ2-7; v_call: TRBV20-1; cdr3_aa: CSGEKVLNEQYF
j_call: TRBJ2-3; v_call: TRBV12-3/TRBV12-4; cdr3_aa: CASSLRLAGSGTDTQYF
j_call: TRBJ1-1; v_call: TRBV7-6; cdr3_aa: CASSGPSWVVGPNEAFF
j_call: TRBJ2-1; v_call: TRBV14; cdr3_aa: CASSRLGSSNEQFF
j_call: TRBJ2-2; v_call: TRBV7-6; cdr3_aa: CASSLEAGGRHVAGELFF
j_call: TRBJ1-2; v_call: TRBV29-1; cdr3_aa: CSVGDSSNYGYTF
j_call: TRBJ2-4; v_call: TRBV29-1; cdr3_aa: CSVQGLSAKNIQYF
j_call: TRBJ2-1; v_call: TRBV28; cdr3_aa: CASSLFPEGQFF
j_call: TRBJ2-7; v_call: TRBV6-1; cdr3_aa: CASISAKREYEQYF
j_call: TRBJ2-2; v_call: TRBV11-2; cdr3_aa: CASRHRDPNTGELFF
j_call: TRBJ2-1; v_call: TRBV7-8; cdr3_aa: CASSAWTGWGEQFF
j_call: TRBJ2-2; v_call: TRBV19; cdr3_aa: CASSIGAGANTGELFF
j_call: TRBJ2-3; v_call: TRBV5-1; cdr3_aa: CASSLVGSDTQYF
j_call: TRBJ2-5; v_call: TRBV12-3/TRBV12-4; cdr3_aa: CASSSHGTGLGETQYF
j_call: TRBJ2-5; v_call: TRBV3-1; cdr3_aa: CASSLANQETQYF
j_call: TRBJ2-2; v_call: TRBV29-1; cdr3_aa: CSVRAVVSSGELFF
j_call: TRBJ1-1; v_call: TRBV4-2; cdr3_aa: CASSIRLGQGSTEAFF
j_call: TRBJ1-5; v_call: TRBV3-1; cdr3_aa: CASSQGVPGVLGQPQHF
j_call: TRBJ2-5; v_call: TRBV12-3/TRBV12-4; cdr3_aa: CASSPDMTGGLKTQYF
j_call: TRBJ2-5; v_call: TRBV20-1; cdr3_aa: CSAGTGSRETQYF
j_call: TRBJ2-5; v_call: TRBV6-5; cdr3_aa: CATHPEGRAETQYF
j_call: TRBJ2-5; v_call: TRBV5-6; cdr3_aa: CASRNSDRVGETQYF
j_call: TRBJ2-1; v_call: TRBV7-9; cdr3_aa: CASSLSLAGGNNEQFF
j_call: TRBJ2-1; v_call: TRBV12-3/TRBV12-4; cdr3_aa: CASSIIAGVGYNEQFF
j_call: TRBJ1-1; v_call: TRBV29-1; cdr3_aa: CSAPRGGGTEAFF
j_call: TRBJ2-5; v_call: TRBV4-1; cdr3_aa: CASSQDGRGETQYF
j_call: TRBJ2-1; v_call: TRBV7-8; cdr3_aa: CASSSTRFVRNEQFF
j_call: TRBJ2-5; v_call: TRBV20-1; cdr3_aa: CSVTKREGQETQYF
j_call: TRBJ2-2; v_call: TRBV28; cdr3_aa: CATKGAGELFF
j_call: TRBJ1-6; v_call: TRBV23-1; cdr3_aa: CASSQSPNSPLHF
j_call: TRBJ2-3; v_call: TRBV7-8; cdr3_aa: CASSLSTHTQYF
j_call: TRBJ2-7; v_call: TRBV6-1; cdr3_aa: CASSPANFYEQYF
j_call: TRBJ2-7; v_call: TRBV5-1; cdr3_aa: CASSHPLGEAYEQYF
j_call: TRBJ1-1; v_call: TRBV27; cdr3_aa: CASRDDRDTEAFF
j_call: TRBJ2-2; v_call: TRBV14; cdr3_aa: CASRLNPGTSVIGVHTGELFF
j_call: TRBJ2-7; v_call: TRBV7-2; cdr3_aa: CASSYEREHEQYF